A selection of T cell receptor beta chains follows, all from one sample in a study of beta chain features in type 1 diabetes. Using immunoSEQ multiplex PCR, the repertoire was profiled, and TCRdb retains in-frame clones only, with some absent. The table records approximately 250,000 clones, around 15% of them present only once. What was sequenced was naive CD4+ T cells from blood. Receptors originate from a man aged 25 to 40 with type 1 diabetes. Both conserved end residues are part of each CDR3. The order of the fields is J gene, V gene, clone size, D gene, CDR3 DNA, CDR3 protein. A D gene is named only where the DNA matches it firmly. Clone size is not always given. Where it is, it says once, few, many or a class for expanded clones.

>TRBJ1-2|TRBV29-1|few|-
TGCAGCGGGGCGTCGGGAGACTATGGCTACACCTTC
CSGASGDYGYTF
>TRBJ2-1|TRBV6-5|few|-
TGTGCCAGCAGTTACAGTCTCTCCTACAATGAGCAGTTCTTC
CASSYSLSYNEQFF
>TRBJ2-1|TRBV5-1|many|-
TGCGCCAGCAGCTTGGACAATGAGCAGTTCTTC
CASSLDNEQFF
>TRBJ2-6|TRBV28|-|-
TGTGCCAGCAGTTTGACCACCTCTGGGGCCAACGTCCTGACTTTC
CASSLTTSGANVLTF
>TRBJ2-1|TRBV6-5|few|-
TGTGCCAGCGGGAGACTAGATCCTTTCTACAATGAGCAGTTCTTC
CASGRLDPFYNEQFF
>TRBJ2-5|TRBV29-1|few|TRBD2
TGCAGCGTTATTACCCGACTAGCAAGAGAGACCCAGTACTTC
CSVITRLARETQYF
>TRBJ2-1|TRBV7-2|-|-
TGTGCCACCTCCGATAGTGGTGAGCAGTTCTTC
CATSDSGEQFF
>TRBJ2-3|TRBV18|-|-
TGTGCCAGCTCACCACCGAGCGGCACAGATACGCAGTATTTT
CASSPPSGTDTQYF
>TRBJ2-7|TRBV7-2|-|TRBD2
TGTGCCAGCAGCTCCTGGACTAGCGGGAACTACGAGCAGTACTTC
CASSSWTSGNYEQYF
>TRBJ2-1|TRBV30|-|-
TGTGCCTGGAGTGTCAATGAGCAGTTCTTC
CAWSVNEQFF
>TRBJ2-3|TRBV7-9|few|-
TGTGCCAGCAGACCCCGGACTGCGGCGATACCAGATACGCAGTATTTT
CASRPRTAAIPDTQYF
>TRBJ2-3|TRBV18|-|TRBD1
TGTGCCAGCTCACCACGACCTGGGGGACAGGGGCCAGATACGCAGTATTTT
CASSPRPGGQGPDTQYF
>TRBJ2-5|TRBV29-1|-|-
TGCAGCGTGGAGCTGGGGGCGCAAGAGACCCAGTACTTC
CSVELGAQETQYF
>TRBJ2-1|TRBV4-3|few|TRBD1
TGCGCCAGCAGACAAGTCGGGACAGGGGACAATGAGCAGTTCTTC
CASRQVGTGDNEQFF
>TRBJ1-3|TRBV7-9|-|-
TGTGCCAGCAGATTCGACGGCTCTGGAAACACCATATATTTT
CASRFDGSGNTIYF
>TRBJ1-1|TRBV7-9|-|-
TGTGCCAGCAGCTCAGAAGAGGGCAGCCTAACAGCTTTCTTT
CASSSEEGSLTAFF
>TRBJ1-1|TRBV16|few|-
TGTGCCAGCAGCCGGCCGGAGACTACCCATGAAGCTTTCTTT
CASSRPETTHEAFF
>TRBJ1-2|TRBV29-1|-|TRBD1
TGCAGCGTTGAAGACCGGGACAGGCGTTACACCTTC
CSVEDRDRRYTF
>TRBJ2-3|TRBV5-1|few|-
TGCGCCAGCAGCTTGGGACAGGACACAGATACGCAGTATTTT
CASSLGQDTDTQYF
>TRBJ1-4|TRBV29-1|few|-
TGCAGCGGCCGGGGCAACGGTAATGAAAAACTGTTTTTT
CSGRGNGNEKLFF
>TRBJ1-1|TRBV7-3|-|TRBD1
TGTGCCAGCAGCCCTAGACAGGGGCGGGCTTTCTTT
CASSPRQGRAFF
>TRBJ2-1|TRBV29-1|few|-
TGCAGCGTTGAAACTTACTCCTACAATGAGCAGTTCTTC
CSVETYSYNEQFF
>TRBJ2-1|TRBV7-9|-|TRBD2
TGTGCCAGCAGCTCACCGGGACTAGCGGGAGGACAGCAGTTCTTC
CASSSPGLAGGQQFF
>TRBJ2-5|TRBV30|-|TRBD2
TGTGCCTGGAGTGTACAGGGTAGCGGGAGTGCAAAGACCCAGTACTTC
CAWSVQGSGSAKTQYF
>TRBJ2-2|TRBV19|-|-
TGTGCCAGTAGTAGGGCGGAGGGCACCGGGGAGCTGTTTTTT
CASSRAEGTGELFF
>TRBJ2-7|TRBV28|-|-
TGTGCCAGCTCGGACTCCGGGTCGGTCGAGCAGTACTTC
CASSDSGSVEQYF